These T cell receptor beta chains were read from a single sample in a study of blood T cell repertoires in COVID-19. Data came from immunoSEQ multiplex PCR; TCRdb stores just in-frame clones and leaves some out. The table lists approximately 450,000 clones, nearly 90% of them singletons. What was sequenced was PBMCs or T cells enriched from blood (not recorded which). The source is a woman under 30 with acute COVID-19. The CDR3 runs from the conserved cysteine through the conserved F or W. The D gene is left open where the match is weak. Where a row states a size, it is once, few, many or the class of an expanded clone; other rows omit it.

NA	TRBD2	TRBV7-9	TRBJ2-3	TGTGCCAGCAGCTTCGGCGGGGGGTCAGATACGCAGTATTTT	CASSFGGGSDTQYF
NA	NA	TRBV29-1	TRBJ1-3	TGCAGCGTTGAAGATGAGGCAGGGTATGGAAACACCATATATTTT	CSVEDEAGYGNTIYF
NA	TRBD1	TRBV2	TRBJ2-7	TGTGCCAGCTTCCGGGACAGCTACGAGCAGTACTTC	CASFRDSYEQYF
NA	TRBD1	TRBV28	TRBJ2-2	TGTGCCAGCAGACCGACAGGGGGCAGTGGGGAGCTGTTTTTT	CASRPTGGSGELFF
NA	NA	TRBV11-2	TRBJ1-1	TGTGCCAGCAGCACGTTAGCCGGATCGCAGAACACTGAAGCTTTCTTT	CASSTLAGSQNTEAFF
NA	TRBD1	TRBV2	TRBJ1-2	TGTGCCAGCATCCTTGGTATTGGACAGGGATATGGCTACACCTTC	CASILGIGQGYGYTF
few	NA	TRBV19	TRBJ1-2	TGTGCCAGTATCCCGGGAAGCGGGCTCGGCTACACCTTC	CASIPGSGLGYTF
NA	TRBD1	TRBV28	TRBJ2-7	TGTGCCAGCAGTCTAGGGACAGGCCCCATTTACGAGCAGTACTTC	CASSLGTGPIYEQYF
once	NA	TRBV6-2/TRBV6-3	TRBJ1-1	TGTGCCAGCAGTTCATATGCCCGGGGAGCTTTCTTT	CASSSYARGAFF
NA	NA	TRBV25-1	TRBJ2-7	TGTGCCAGCAGTGAATACCAACAGTACGAGCAGTACTTC	CASSEYQQYEQYF
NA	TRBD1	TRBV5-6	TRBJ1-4	TGTGCCAGCAGCTTGACAGGGGCTAATGAAAAACTGTTTTTT	CASSLTGANEKLFF
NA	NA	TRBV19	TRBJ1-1	TGTGCCAGTAGCATCTACAGGGATGTGAACACTGAAGCTTTCTTT	CASSIYRDVNTEAFF
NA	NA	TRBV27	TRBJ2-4	TGTGCCAGCATCGGCAAAAACATTCAGTACTTC	CASIGKNIQYF
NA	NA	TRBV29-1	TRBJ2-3	TGCAGCGGAGCGGGACAGGGCACAGATACGCAGTATTTT	CSGAGQGTDTQYF
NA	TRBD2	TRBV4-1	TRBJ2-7	TGCGCCAGCAGCCAAATAGCGGGAGGGGTCTACGAGCAGTACTTC	CASSQIAGGVYEQYF
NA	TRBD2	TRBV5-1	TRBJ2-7	TGCGCCAGTTACCAGGGAGCGGGAGCCTACGAGCAGTACTTC	CASYQGAGAYEQYF
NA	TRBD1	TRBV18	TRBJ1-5	TGTGCCAGCTCACCATCCCCCGGGGACAGGGGTTTACAGCATTTT	CASSPSPGDRGLQHF
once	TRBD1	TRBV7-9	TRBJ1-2	TGTGCCAGCAGCCAGGGACAGAACTATGGCTACACCTTC	CASSQGQNYGYTF
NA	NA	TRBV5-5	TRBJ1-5	TGTGCCAGCAGTTTTGATCAGGGAGGCCAGCCCCAGCATTTT	CASSFDQGGQPQHF
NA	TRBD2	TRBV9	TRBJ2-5	TGTGCCAGCAGCGTAGAGGCGGGAGGGCCTTCAGAGACCCAGTACTTC	CASSVEAGGPSETQYF
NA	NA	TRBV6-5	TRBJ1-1	TGTGCCAGCAGTTTACGGGTGGACACTGAAGCTTTCTTT	CASSLRVDTEAFF
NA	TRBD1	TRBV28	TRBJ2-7	TGTGCCAGCAGTCCCCCCGACAGGGGAGGCGAGCAGTACTTC	CASSPPDRGGEQYF
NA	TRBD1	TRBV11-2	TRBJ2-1	TGTGCCAGCAGCTTGGGACAGGGTTCCTACAATGAGCAGTTCTTC	CASSLGQGSYNEQFF
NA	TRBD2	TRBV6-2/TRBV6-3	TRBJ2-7	TGTGCCAGCAGTGGGGGACGGGACTACTCCTACGAGCAGTACTTC	CASSGGRDYSYEQYF
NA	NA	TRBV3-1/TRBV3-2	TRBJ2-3	TGTGCCAGCAGCCAAGATACGGCAGATACGCAGTATTTT	CASSQDTADTQYF
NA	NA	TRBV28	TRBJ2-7	TGTGCCAGCAGTTCCGGGACATCCTACGAGCAGTACTTC	CASSSGTSYEQYF